Following are 22 T cell receptor beta chains from one sample sequenced in a study of CD8+ T cells in alopecia areata. Sequencing used cDNA as its template, made by extracting RNA and reverse transcribing it. The repertoire was sequenced with immunoSEQ multiplex PCR; TCRdb's copy has only in-frame clones and lacks some. The sample lists some 10,000 clones, approximately 70% occurring once. Those with alopecia areata gave lesional scalp punch biopsies and peripheral blood. The specimen sequenced was skin. All receptors come from a human donor with alopecia areata.

The J gene is TRBJ2-3, the V gene TRBV11-2, with TRBD1 matching 9 bases. Losses at the gene ends were 1 base for V and 8 bases for J; bases not matched to a gene: 7. CDR3 length: 15 amino acids. CDR1 is SGHAT and CDR2 is FQNNGV in the germline V gene. The CDR3 protein is CASSLALGQGGTQYF. Written as DNA, the CDR3 is TGTGCCAGCAGCTTAGCCCTGGGACAGGGAGGTACGCAGTATTTT.

V usage is TRBV7-3 and J usage is TRBJ1-5; 8 bases agree with TRBD1. The CDR3 contains 13 residues. CDR1 is SGHTA and CDR2 is FQGTGA in the germline V gene. V trimming: 5 bases; J trimming: 5 bases; junction bases outside the gene matches: 2. CDR3 DNA: TGTGCCAGCAGCCCGGACAGGGATCAGCCCCAGCATTTT. Amino acid sequence: CASSPDRDQPQHF.

V is TRBV10-3 and J is TRBJ2-5; the D gene could be TRBD1 or TRBD2 (5 bases each). V was pared by 8 bases and J by 5 bases, with 18 bases between. From germline, CDR1 is ENHRY and CDR2 SYGVKD. The CDR3 spans 14 residues. CDR3 sequence reads: CAIGRDPNSETQYF. In nucleotides, the CDR3 is TGTGCCATCGGACGGGACCCGAATTCTGAGACCCAGTACTTC.

The J gene is TRBJ2-1, the V gene TRBV28; the D is unclear. The CDR3 sequence is 11 residues long. The V and J ends lost 3 bases and 11 bases respectively, with 8 bases between them. Germline V gene lookup returns CDR1 MDHEN and CDR2 SYDVKM. CDR3 nucleotide sequence: TGTGCCAGCAGTTTCCCCTCGCAGCAGTTCTTC. This encodes CASSFPSQQFF.

CDR3 in amino acids: CASSLEVASEEQYF. DNA of the CDR3: TGTGCCAGCAGCTTGGAAGTAGCATCCGAAGAGCAGTACTTC. The chain recombines TRBV5-4 with TRBJ2-7; the D is unclear. Trimming cost V 0 bases and J 7 bases, with 14 bases left between them. This CDR3 has 14 residues. Germline values: CDR1 SGHNT, CDR2 YYREEE (reference sequence). Variable domain in full (rest from reference TRBV5-4 and TRBJ2-7): ETGVTQSPTHLIKTRGQQVTLRCSSQSGHNTVSWYQQALGQGPQFIFQYYREEENGRGNFPPRFSGLQFPNYSSELNVNALELDDSALYLCASSLEVASEEQYFGPGTRLTVT.

The CDR3 loop reads CASSPMLTSQETQYF. In nucleotides, the CDR3 is TGTGCCAGCAGCCCCATGCTGACAAGCCAAGAGACCCAGTACTTC. This chain uses TRBV11-3 with TRBJ2-5; no reliable D call. CDR3 length: 15 residues. The V gene's germline CDR1 is SGHNT and CDR2 YENEEA. Trimming left V 5 bases short and J 1 base short, with 14 bases between.

The rearrangement joins TRBV5-6 to TRBJ2-5; either TRBD1 or TRBD2 may fit D (6 bases each). This CDR3 is built from 16 residues. CDR1 is SGHDT and CDR2 is YYEEEE in the germline V gene. Trimming pared 4 bases from V and 4 bases from J, leaving 20 bases between. CDR3 coding DNA: TGTGCCAGCAGCCGGACAGCGGGTGTGCTCGGAGAGACCCAGTACTTC. Translated, it gives CASSRTAGVLGETQYF.

The J gene is TRBJ2-5, the V gene TRBV4-3, with 10 bases that match TRBD2. The CDR3 is 15 residues long. V shed 0 bases, J shed 5 bases, and the junction held 3 bases outside the gene matches. Germline V gives CDR1 LGHNA, CDR2 YSLEER. The CDR3 DNA sequence: TGCGCCAGCAGCCAAGAGCCTAGCGGGAGTGAGACCCAGTACTTC. It encodes CASSQEPSGSETQYF.

The rearrangement joins TRBV6-5 to TRBJ2-5; unclear D gene. Per the germline V gene, CDR1 is MNHEY and CDR2 is SVGAGI. This CDR3 is 14 amino acids long. V was pared by 0 bases and J by 5 bases, with 10 bases between. The CDR3: CASSYSTRTETQYF. In nucleotides, the CDR3 is TGTGCCAGCAGTTACTCTACGCGGACGGAGACCCAGTACTTC.

V is TRBV9 and J is TRBJ2-1; 8 positions agree with TRBD2. Germline V gene lookup returns CDR1 SGDLS and CDR2 YYNGEE. CDR3 length: 14 amino acids. The J segment lost 8 bases and the V segment lost 0 bases, leaving 4 bases of the junction unmatched. DNA for the CDR3: TGTGCCAGCAGCGTAGCGGGAGGGATTGATGAGCAGTTCTTC. Translated, it gives CASSVAGGIDEQFF.

This rearrangement joins TRBV7-9 to TRBJ2-7; 7 nucleotides agree with TRBD1. Germline CDR1 and CDR2: SEHNR and FQNEAQ (reference sequence). The CDR3 length is 14 residues. V was clipped by 1 base and J by 5 bases; unmatched bases: 5. CDR3 nucleotides: TGTGCCAGCAGCTTAGTCGACAGGGTTGACGAGCAGTACTTC. Amino acid sequence: CASSLVDRVDEQYF.

This clone was counted a few times. The chain combines TRBV2 with TRBJ1-2, with TRBD1 matching 9 bases. There are 16 residues in the CDR3. Trimming took 6 bases from V and 7 from J; bases not matched to a gene: 15. Germline CDR1 reads SNHLY; CDR2 reads FYNNEI. The DNA for the CDR3 is TGTGCCAGCAGCCAGGGACAGGGTCTGGGCCGGGGTGGCTACACCTTC. It encodes CASSQGQGLGRGGYTF. Drawing the rest from reference TRBV2 and TRBJ1-2, the complete variable domain is EPEVTQTPSHQVTQMGQEVILRCVPISNHLYFYWYRQILGQKVEFLVSFYNNEISEKSEIFDDQFSVERPDGSNFTLKIRSTKLEDSAMYFCASSQGQGLGRGGYTFGSGTRLTVV.

This chain connects TRBV4-1 to TRBJ1-1, with 7 bases identical to TRBD1. The CDR3 has 15 residues. The junction had 14 bases not matched to a gene; V was cut back by 3 bases and J by 10 bases. The germline CDR1 and CDR2 sequences are MGHRA and YSYEKL. CDR3 sequence: CASSHEMLRGQRAFF. CDR3 in DNA: TGCGCCAGCAGCCATGAGATGTTGAGGGGGCAGAGAGCTTTCTTT.

This clone was seen only a few times. The genes are TRBV27 and TRBJ2-7; TRBD1 agrees at 11 bases. The CDR3 totals 14 residues. After removal of 3 bases from V and 2 bases from J, the junction contained 0 bases not matched to a gene. Germline CDR1 and CDR2: MNHEY and SMNVEV (reference sequence). This chain's CDR3 is CASSLDRGPYEQYF. DNA for the CDR3: TGTGCCAGCAGTTTGGACAGGGGGCCCTACGAGCAGTACTTC.

The genes are TRBV13 and TRBJ1-2, with unresolved D. Germline values: CDR1 PRHDT, CDR2 FYEKMQ (reference sequence). Trimming left V 5 bases short and J 4 bases short, with 14 bases between. CDR3 length equals 14 residues. CDR3 bases: TGTGCCAGCAGCGCCAGGACGGGATCCTATGGCTACACCTTC. This encodes CASSARTGSYGYTF.

CDR3 sequence (DNA): TGTGCCAGCAGCCAAGACAGCTATGGCTACACCTTC. Its protein product is CASSQDSYGYTF. The chain combines TRBV4-2 with TRBJ1-2, with D unresolved. This CDR3 is 12 amino acids long. Trimming shortened V by 0 bases and J by 4 bases, and 3 bases separated the two germline ends. Germline lookup yields CDR1 LGHNA and CDR2 YNFKEQ.

The J gene is TRBJ2-3, the V gene TRBV15; D not resolved. This CDR3 contains 17 residues. Deletions cut 3 bases from V and 0 bases from J, with 16 bases between. Germline V gives CDR1 LNHNV, CDR2 YYDKDF (reference sequence). CDR3 in DNA: TGTGCCACCAGCAGTCTAGAACCGACCCCTAGCACAGATACGCAGTATTTT. Residues: CATSSLEPTPSTDTQYF.

In nucleotides, the CDR3 is TGTGCCAGCAGCTTCCGGGGGCCTGCCACCGGGGAGCTGTTTTTT. Protein: CASSFRGPATGELFF. This chain connects TRBV7-7 to TRBJ2-2, with D perhaps matching TRBD1 or TRBD2 (6 bases each). Trimming shortened V by 3 bases and J by 4 bases, and 12 bases separated the two germline ends. This CDR3 region has 15 residues. Germline loops: CDR1 SSHAT, CDR2 FNYEAQ (reference sequence).

V and J are TRBV2 and TRBJ2-7; TRBD2 is a possible D gene (5 bases). Per germline, CDR1 SNHLY and CDR2 FYNNEI. Trimming took off 3 bases at V and 0 bases at J, with 15 bases between the two ends. The CDR3 length is 16 residues. The CDR3: CASSDGLARYSYEQYF. The DNA of the CDR3 is TGTGCCAGCAGTGATGGACTGGCGCGGTACTCCTACGAGCAGTACTTC.

This clone was detected only a few times. The rearrangement joins TRBV7-2 to TRBJ2-2; TRBD1 agrees at 7 bases. The CDR3 is 15 amino acids. J was trimmed by 6 bases and V by 5 bases; bases with no gene match: 9. The germline V gene encodes CDR1 SGHTA and CDR2 FQGNSA. The DNA of the CDR3 is TGTGCCAGCAGCCCGACCAGACAGGGCGCCGGGGAGCTGTTTTTT. Protein: CASSPTRQGAGELFF.

In its sample, this clone was seen once. The chain recombines TRBV6-9 with TRBJ1-5; 7 positions match TRBD1. Trimming at V came to 5 bases and at J to 3 bases, leaving 10 bases not matched to a gene. The CDR3 is 16 amino acids. Per the germline V gene, CDR1 is MNHGY and CDR2 is SVAAGI. CDR3 in DNA: TGTGCCAGCAGTCAACGCGACAGGGCCATCAATCAGCCCCAGCATTTT. It translates to CASSQRDRAINQPQHF.

This chain uses TRBV6-1 with TRBJ2-3; 11 bases map to TRBD2. CDR3 size: 17 residues. The junction had 14 bases not matched to a gene; V was cut back by 2 bases and J by 10 bases. The germline V gene has CDR1 MNHNS and CDR2 SASEGT. The CDR3 DNA reads as TGTGCCAGCAGTGAACCCTTCTATAGCGGGAGGGGCGGTGCGCAGTATTTT. Translating gives CASSEPFYSGRGGAQYF.